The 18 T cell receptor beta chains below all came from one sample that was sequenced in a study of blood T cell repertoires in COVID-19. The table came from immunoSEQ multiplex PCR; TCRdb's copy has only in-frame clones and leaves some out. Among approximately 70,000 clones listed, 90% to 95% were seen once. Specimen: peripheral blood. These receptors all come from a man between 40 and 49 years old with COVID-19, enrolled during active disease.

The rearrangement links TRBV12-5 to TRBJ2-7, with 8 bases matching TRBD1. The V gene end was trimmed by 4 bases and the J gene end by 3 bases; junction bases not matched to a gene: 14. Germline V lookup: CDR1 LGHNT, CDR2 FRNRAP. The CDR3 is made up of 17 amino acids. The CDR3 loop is CASGSKDRAIHRYEQYF. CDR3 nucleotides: TGTGCTAGTGGTTCTAAGGACAGGGCGATTCACCGCTACGAGCAGTACTTC.

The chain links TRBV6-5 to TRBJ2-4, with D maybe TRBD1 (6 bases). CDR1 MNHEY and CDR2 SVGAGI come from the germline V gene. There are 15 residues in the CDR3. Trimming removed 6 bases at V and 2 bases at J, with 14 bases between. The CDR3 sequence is CASRQGPSPKNIQYF. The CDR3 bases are TGTGCCAGCAGACAGGGCCCTTCCCCCAAAAACATTCAGTACTTC.

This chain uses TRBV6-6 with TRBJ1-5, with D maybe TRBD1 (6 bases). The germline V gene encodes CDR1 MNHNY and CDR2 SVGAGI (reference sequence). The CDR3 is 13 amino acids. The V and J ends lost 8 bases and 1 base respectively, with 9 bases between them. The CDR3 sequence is CASGQGSNQPQHF. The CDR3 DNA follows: TGTGCCAGCGGTCAGGGGAGCAATCAGCCCCAGCATTTT.

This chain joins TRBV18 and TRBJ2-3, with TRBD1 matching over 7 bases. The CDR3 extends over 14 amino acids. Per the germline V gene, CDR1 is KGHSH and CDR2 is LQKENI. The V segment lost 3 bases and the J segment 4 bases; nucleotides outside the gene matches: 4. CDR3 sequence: CASSPSQGSDTQYF. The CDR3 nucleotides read TGTGCCAGCTCACCCTCACAGGGGTCAGATACGCAGTATTTT.

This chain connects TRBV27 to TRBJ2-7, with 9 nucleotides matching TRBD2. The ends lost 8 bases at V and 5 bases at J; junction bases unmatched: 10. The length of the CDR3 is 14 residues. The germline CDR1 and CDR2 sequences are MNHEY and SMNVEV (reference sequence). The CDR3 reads CASGRGGGIDEQYF. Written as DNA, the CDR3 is TGTGCCAGCGGGCGGGGGGGAGGCATCGACGAGCAGTACTTC.

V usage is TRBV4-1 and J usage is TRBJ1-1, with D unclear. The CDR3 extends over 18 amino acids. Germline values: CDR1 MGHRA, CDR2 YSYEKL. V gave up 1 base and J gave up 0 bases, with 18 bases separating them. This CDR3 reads CASSQGVMGRRMNTEAFF. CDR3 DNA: TGCGCCAGCAGCCAAGGAGTTATGGGCAGACGAATGAACACTGAAGCTTTCTTT.

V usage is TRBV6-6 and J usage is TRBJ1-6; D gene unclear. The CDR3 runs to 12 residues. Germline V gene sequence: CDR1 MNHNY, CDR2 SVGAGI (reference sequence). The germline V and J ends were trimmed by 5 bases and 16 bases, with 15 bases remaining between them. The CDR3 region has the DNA TGTGCCAGCAGTAACCAGGAGGGTTCTCTCCACTTT. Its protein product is CASSNQEGSLHF.

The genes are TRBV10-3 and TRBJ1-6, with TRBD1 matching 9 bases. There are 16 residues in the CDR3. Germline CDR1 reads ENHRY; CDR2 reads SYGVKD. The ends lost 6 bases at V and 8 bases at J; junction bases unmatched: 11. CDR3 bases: TGTGCCATCAGCGCCTCCCAGGGACAGGGACATTCACCCCTCCACTTT. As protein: CAISASQGQGHSPLHF.

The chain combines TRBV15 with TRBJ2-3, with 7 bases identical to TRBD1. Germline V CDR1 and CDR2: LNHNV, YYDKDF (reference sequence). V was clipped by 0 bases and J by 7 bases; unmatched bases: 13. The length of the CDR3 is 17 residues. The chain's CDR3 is CATSRDRGLTGIHTQYF. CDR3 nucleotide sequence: TGTGCCACCAGCAGAGATCGTGGCCTGACAGGGATCCATACGCAGTATTTT.

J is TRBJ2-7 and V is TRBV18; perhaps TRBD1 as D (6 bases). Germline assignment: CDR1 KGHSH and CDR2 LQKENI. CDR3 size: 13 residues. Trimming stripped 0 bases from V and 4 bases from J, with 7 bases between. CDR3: CASSPPDSYEQYF. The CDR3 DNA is TGTGCCAGCTCACCACCGGACAGTTACGAGCAGTACTTC.

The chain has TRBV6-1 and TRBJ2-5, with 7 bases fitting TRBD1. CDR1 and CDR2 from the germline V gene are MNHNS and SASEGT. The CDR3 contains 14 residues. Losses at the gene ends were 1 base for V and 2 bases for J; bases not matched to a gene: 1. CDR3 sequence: CASSEGDRQETQYF. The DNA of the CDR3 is TGTGCCAGCAGTGAAGGGGACAGACAAGAGACCCAGTACTTC.

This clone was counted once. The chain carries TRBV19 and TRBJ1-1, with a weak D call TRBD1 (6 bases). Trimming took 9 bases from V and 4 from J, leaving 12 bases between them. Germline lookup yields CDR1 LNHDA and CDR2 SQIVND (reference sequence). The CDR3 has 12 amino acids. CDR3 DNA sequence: TGTGCCAGCTCATCCAGGGGCACTGAAGCTTTCTTT. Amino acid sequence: CASSSRGTEAFF.

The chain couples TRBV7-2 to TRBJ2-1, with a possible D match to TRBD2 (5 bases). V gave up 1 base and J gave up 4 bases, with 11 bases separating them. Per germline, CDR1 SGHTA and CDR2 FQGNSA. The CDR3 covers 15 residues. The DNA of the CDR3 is TGTGCCAGCAGCTTAGACGAGGGAAAATACAATGAGCAGTTCTTC. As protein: CASSLDEGKYNEQFF.

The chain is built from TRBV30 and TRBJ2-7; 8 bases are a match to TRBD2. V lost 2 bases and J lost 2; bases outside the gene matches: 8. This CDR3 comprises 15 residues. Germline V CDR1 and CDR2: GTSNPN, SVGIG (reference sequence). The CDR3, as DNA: TGTGCCTGGAGTATACTAGCGGATGCCACCTACGAGCAGTACTTC. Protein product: CAWSILADATYEQYF.

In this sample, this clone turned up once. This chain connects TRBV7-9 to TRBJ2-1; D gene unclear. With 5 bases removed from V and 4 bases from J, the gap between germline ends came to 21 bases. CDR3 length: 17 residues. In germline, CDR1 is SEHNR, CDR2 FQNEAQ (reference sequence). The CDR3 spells CASSPQSWLGAYNEQFF. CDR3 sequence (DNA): TGTGCCAGCAGCCCCCAATCTTGGCTAGGAGCTTACAATGAGCAGTTCTTC.

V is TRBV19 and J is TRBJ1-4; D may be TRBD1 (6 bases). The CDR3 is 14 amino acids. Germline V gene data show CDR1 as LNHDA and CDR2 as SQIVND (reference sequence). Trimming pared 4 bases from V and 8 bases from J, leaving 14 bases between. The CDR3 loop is CASSSPQGREKLFF. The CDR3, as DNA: TGTGCCAGTAGTAGCCCGCAGGGGCGAGAAAAACTGTTTTTT.

The DNA for the CDR3 is TGTGCCAGCAGTCAACGTTCGACAGGTGGAGAAAAACTGTTTTTT. It encodes CASSQRSTGGEKLFF. The rearrangement links TRBV28 to TRBJ1-4; a possible D gene is TRBD1 (6 bases). The CDR3 length is 15 residues. Germline CDR1 is MDHEN and CDR2 is SYDVKM. V was trimmed by 5 bases and J by 8 bases, leaving 18 bases between them.

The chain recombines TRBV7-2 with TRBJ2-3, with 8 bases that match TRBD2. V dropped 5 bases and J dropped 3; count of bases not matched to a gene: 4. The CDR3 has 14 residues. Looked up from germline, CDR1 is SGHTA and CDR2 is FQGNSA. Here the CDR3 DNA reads TGTGCCAGCAGCCCCGGGGGGGCTACAGATACGCAGTATTTT. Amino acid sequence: CASSPGGATDTQYF.